The T cell receptor beta chain described here comes from a study of T-cell reconstitution after alpha-beta-depleted transplantation in children (dated by TCRdb to 2015 to 2016). Study-wide context: Using TCR repertoire profiling, the study quantitatively followed how T-cell immune reconstitution unfolded in children after TCRalphabeta/CD19-depleted allogeneic hematopoietic cell transplantation. What the authors observed across the whole study: In some patients, the high TCRbeta diversity seen at day 60 was put down to recipient T cells and intrathymic progenitors that had survived conditioning. The apparently early recovery of alphabetaT-cell counts about two months after transplant reportedly depended on only several hundred rapidly expanded clones that came from non-depleted graft cells. Over subsequent months, a decline in hyperexpanded clone frequencies was noted, and after one year, T-cell counts and TCRbeta diversity were mostly ascribed to newly produced T cells.

Libraries were prepared through PCR. Sequencing instrument: Illumina HiSeq 2500. TCR libraries were prepared with molecular barcoding, using unique molecular identifiers to normalize TCRbeta repertoire quantification. In-frame beta chains were kept once TCRdb had trimmed the public reads at Q25 with fastp and called clones with MiXCR. When rows share a CDR3 protein, they turn into one entry using the most common DNA and genes. This sample lists approximately 1,000,000 distinct CDR3 sequences; roughly 29% were detected once. Roughly 28% of the sample rests with the top ten. At least ten counts were recorded for this clonotype. The antigen this receptor binds is unknown. Base-call qualities are not available, and no considerably larger clone is one nucleotide away. The treatment or condition label for this specimen denotes: allogeneic hematopoietic cell transplantation with graft depleted of TCRalphabeta T cells and CD19 B cells. The transplant recipients were children given TCRalphabeta/CD19-depleted allogeneic hematopoietic cell grafts.

There are 13 amino acids in the CDR3, from cysteine to phenylalanine inclusive. Kept here is only the CDR3 DNA, which spans 39 bases and is read in frame from base 1. Clipping removes 6 bases from V and 7 bases from J, with 8 as the unmatched junction base count. Via the germline V gene (reference sequence), CDR1 is DFQATT and CDR2 SNEGSKA. The source was PBMCs, mostly from graft donor cells, collected 360 days after TCRalphabeta/CD19-depleted stem cell transplant. This chain is built from TRBV20-1 and TRBJ1-2, and TRBD1 matches 10 of the central bases. This TCR was sampled from a boy under two years old who had a stem cell transplant for SCID, so the T cells may come from the graft donor. Here is the DNA: TGCAGTGCACGGGACAGGGGATTTCGTGGCTACACCTTC. Protein translation: CSARDRGFRGYTF.